One and the same sample provided the 28 T cell receptor beta chains below, sequenced in a study of OX40 agonist ivuxolimab in advanced cancers. TCRdb's copy holds only in-frame clones and misses some; the assay was immunoSEQ multiplex PCR. The sample shows about 62,000 clones, 79% of them seen only once. The material sequenced was CD4+ or CD8+ T cells sorted from blood, taken in a trial of the OX40 agonist ivuxolimab. These receptor sequences come from an adult with an advanced solid tumor such as melanoma, head and neck, liver or kidney cancer.

The chain links TRBV7-8 to TRBJ1-2, with D maybe TRBD1 (6 bases). V was cut by 1 base and J by 2 bases, with 11 bases left in between. There are 15 residues in the CDR3. The germline V gene encodes CDR1 SGHVS and CDR2 FQNEAQ. CDR3 loop: CASSLGAGENYGYTF. The CDR3 DNA follows: TGTGCCAGCAGCTTAGGAGCAGGGGAGAACTATGGCTACACCTTC.

The CDR3 spells CASYLTGEQETQYF. CDR3 sequence (DNA): TGTGCCAGCTACCTTACAGGGGAACAAGAGACCCAGTACTTC. The chain carries TRBV28 and TRBJ2-5, with 7 positions matching TRBD1. V lost 8 bases, J lost 2 bases, and 8 bases stayed unmatched. The CDR3 is made up of 14 amino acids. CDR1 and CDR2 from the germline V gene are MDHEN and SYDVKM.

In this sample, this clone turned up once. This chain connects TRBV20-1 to TRBJ2-3; D unclear. Germline V lookup: CDR1 DFQATT, CDR2 SNEGSKA (reference sequence). This CDR3 is 11 amino acids long. With 5 bases removed from V and 6 bases from J, the gap between germline ends came to 9 bases. CDR3 in DNA: TGCAGTGCTTCCAAGGAGGATACGCAGTATTTT. Translated, it gives CSASKEDTQYF.

The J gene is TRBJ1-2, the V gene TRBV5-4; a weak D match, TRBD1 (6 bases). Germline V gene lookup returns CDR1 SGHNT and CDR2 YYREEE (reference sequence). The CDR3 spans 16 residues. With 3 bases removed from V and 4 bases from J, the gap between germline ends came to 19 bases. The CDR3: CASSSPRDRSLYGYTF. CDR3 nucleotides: TGTGCCAGCAGCTCCCCCCGTGACAGGTCCCTCTATGGCTACACCTTC.

The chain is built from TRBV19 and TRBJ1-2; 11 nucleotides align to TRBD1. The J segment lost 5 bases and the V segment lost 5 bases, leaving 7 bases of the junction unmatched. This CDR3 region has 15 residues. Per the germline V gene, CDR1 is LNHDA and CDR2 is SQIVND (reference sequence). CDR3 amino acids: CASSVGQGALYGYTF. The DNA of the CDR3 is TGTGCCAGTAGTGTTGGACAGGGGGCCTTATATGGCTACACCTTC.

The rearrangement uses TRBV29-1 and TRBJ2-1; the match to TRBD2 covers 14 bases. V was clipped by 7 bases and J by 5 bases; unmatched bases: 1. The CDR3 length is 13 residues. Germline CDR1 reads SQVTM; CDR2 reads ANQGSEA. CDR3 loop: CSGGLAGDNEQFF. The CDR3 coding sequence is TGCAGCGGGGGACTAGCGGGGGACAATGAGCAGTTCTTC.

This rearrangement joins TRBV6-5 to TRBJ2-2; 9 nucleotides match TRBD1. The CDR3 runs to 15 residues. CDR1 MNHEY and CDR2 SVGAGI come from the germline V gene. J was trimmed by 5 bases and V by 6 bases; bases with no gene match: 7. The CDR3 DNA is TGTGCCAGCAGAACGACAGGGGGAGGTACCGGGGAGCTGTTTTTT. Translating it yields CASRTTGGGTGELFF.

The table lists this clone with a count of one. The chain is built from TRBV6-1 and TRBJ1-6, with D perhaps matching TRBD1 (5 bases). The CDR3 extends over 15 amino acids. CDR1 and CDR2 from the germline V gene are MNHNS and SASEGT. The V end was cut by 7 bases, the J end by 8 bases, with 18 bases between. CDR3 nucleotide sequence: TGTGCCAGCAAACCGGGGGGAACTCCCGATTCACCCCTCCACTTT. Protein sequence: CASKPGGTPDSPLHF.

This clone was seen only a few times. This chain connects TRBV10-3 to TRBJ2-7, with 9 nucleotides matching TRBD1. The junction had 10 bases not matched to a gene; V was cut back by 5 bases and J by 5 bases. This CDR3 contains 15 residues. Looked up from germline, CDR1 is ENHRY and CDR2 is SYGVKD. CDR3 sequence: CAISSRTGEGHEQYF. CDR3 DNA: TGTGCCATCAGTTCTCGGACAGGGGAAGGCCACGAGCAGTACTTC.

The chain carries TRBV28 and TRBJ2-2; maybe TRBD1 (6 bases). CDR3 size: 13 residues. Per germline, CDR1 MDHEN and CDR2 SYDVKM. V lost 7 bases, J lost 7 bases, and 13 bases lay in between. CDR3 coding DNA: TGTGCCAGCAATATACTAGGGGGCGGGGAGCTGTTTTTT. It encodes CASNILGGGELFF.

This chain uses TRBV6-4 with TRBJ2-3; 8 nucleotides align to TRBD2. In germline, CDR1 is MRHNA, CDR2 SNTAGT. Trimming at V came to 4 bases and at J to 0 bases, leaving 3 bases not matched to a gene. This CDR3 has 15 amino acids. In DNA, the CDR3 is TGTGCCAGCAGTGTCTCTAGCGGGAGCACAGATACGCAGTATTTT. This sequence encodes CASSVSSGSTDTQYF.

The chain has TRBV29-1 and TRBJ2-7; 7 bases are shared with TRBD2. Germline trimming cut 4 bases from V and 5 bases from J; bases unmatched to any gene: 14. The CDR3 runs 15 residues. Germline V gene sequence: CDR1 SQVTM, CDR2 ANQGSEA. The CDR3 DNA is TGCAGCGTTGGGTGGCGGGGCCGGAGCGGGAACGAGCAGTACTTC. It translates to CSVGWRGRSGNEQYF.

The V gene is TRBV19, the J gene TRBJ2-1; D is ambiguous. CDR3 length equals 11 residues. The V gene's germline CDR1 is LNHDA and CDR2 SQIVND (reference sequence). Deletions cut 11 bases from V and 7 bases from J, with 12 bases between. Here the CDR3 reads CALKARNEQFF. For the CDR3, the DNA is TGTGCCTTGAAGGCCCGGAATGAGCAGTTCTTC.

This chain joins TRBV7-6 and TRBJ1-1, with D possibly being TRBD1 (5 bases). CDR3 size: 14 residues. Germline values: CDR1 SGHVS, CDR2 FNYEAQ. V gave up 4 bases and J gave up 2 bases, with 11 bases separating them. This CDR3 reads CASSSRDENTEAFF. For the CDR3, the DNA is TGTGCCAGCAGCTCCCGGGACGAAAACACTGAAGCTTTCTTT.

This rearrangement joins TRBV4-1 to TRBJ1-4, with TRBD1 as a possible D gene (6 bases). V lost 0 bases and J 3 bases, leaving 20 bases between the germline ends. From germline, CDR1 is MGHRA and CDR2 YSYEKL. The CDR3 is 19 amino acids. The CDR3 is CASSQDYSRGSVPNEKLFF. In DNA form, the CDR3 reads TGCGCCAGCAGCCAAGATTATTCCAGGGGAAGTGTGCCTAATGAAAAACTGTTTTTT.

The table lists this clone with a few counts. The chain uses TRBV6-6 and TRBJ2-2; 9 nucleotides line up with TRBD2. J lost 6 bases, V lost 2 bases, and 7 bases had no gene match. In germline, CDR1 is MNHNY, CDR2 SVGAGI (reference sequence). There are 16 residues in the CDR3. The CDR3 protein is CASSYTAGLAPGELFF. The CDR3 region has the DNA TGTGCCAGCAGTTACACCGCGGGACTAGCTCCCGGGGAGCTGTTTTTT.

CDR3: CASSPQGAANEKLFF. The DNA of the CDR3 is TGTGCCAGCAGCCCGCAGGGGGCGGCTAATGAAAAACTGTTTTTT. The V gene is TRBV27, the J gene TRBJ1-4, with 8 bases matching TRBD1. V trimming: 6 bases; J trimming: 3 bases; junction bases outside the gene matches: 6. Per the germline V gene, CDR1 is MNHEY and CDR2 is SMNVEV (reference sequence). The CDR3 has 15 residues. The full variable domain, with the rest looked up from reference TRBV27 and TRBJ1-4, is EAQVTQNPRYLITVTGKKLTVTCSQNMNHEYMSWYRQDPGLGLRQIYYSMNVEVTDKGDVPEGYKVSRKEKRNFPLILESPSPNQTSLYFCASSPQGAANEKLFFGSGTQLSVL.

The genes are TRBV19 and TRBJ2-5, with 9 bases that match TRBD1. Germline CDR1 LNHDA, CDR2 SQIVND (reference sequence). The CDR3 consists of 14 residues. V was clipped by 4 bases and J by 4 bases; unmatched bases: 4. The CDR3 protein is CASSTRQGGETQYF. The CDR3 nucleotides read TGTGCCAGTAGTACACGACAGGGGGGAGAGACCCAGTACTTC.

With respect to this clone: A read error may produce the germline difference seen at one junction end. This chain uses TRBV6-4 with TRBJ1-3, with TRBD1 matching over 7 bases. CDR3 length: 20 amino acids. CDR1 MRHNA and CDR2 SNTAGT come from the germline V gene. DNA of the CDR3: TGTGCCAGCAGTGACTCGACTTTTAGGGGGCGCGGTCTTCTCTGGAAACACCATATATTT. Encoded protein: CASSDSTFRGRGLLWKHHIF.

The rearrangement uses TRBV6-5 and TRBJ2-7; D unclear. CDR3 size: 14 residues. V gave up 5 bases and J gave up 6 bases, with 17 bases separating them. Germline CDR1 is MNHEY and CDR2 is SVGAGI. The CDR3 protein is CASSANLGHREQYF. The CDR3 coding sequence is TGTGCCAGCAGTGCGAATCTAGGGCACCGCGAGCAGTACTTC.

This chain uses TRBV30 with TRBJ1-1, with no clear D. The CDR3 is 14 residues long. Trimming took 0 bases from V and 1 from J, leaving 9 bases between them. CDR1 GTSNPN and CDR2 SVGIG come from the germline V gene (reference sequence). Written as DNA, the CDR3 is TGTGCCTGGAGTGTAGTTGTGGGGAACACTGAAGCTTTCTTT. Translation: CAWSVVVGNTEAFF.

V usage is TRBV19 and J usage is TRBJ1-1, with 9 bases aligning to TRBD1. V lost 4 bases and J lost 4; bases outside the gene matches: 1. This CDR3 comprises 13 residues. Germline assignment: CDR1 LNHDA and CDR2 SQIVND (reference sequence). The CDR3 region has the DNA TGTGCCAGTAGTAAGACAGGGGGCACTGAAGCTTTCTTT. As protein: CASSKTGGTEAFF.

This clone was observed at least ten times. This chain links TRBV7-6 with TRBJ2-7; D is perhaps TRBD1 or TRBD2 (5 bases each). The length of the CDR3 is 13 residues. V lost 5 bases, J lost 3 bases, and 11 bases lay in between. CDR1 and CDR2 from the germline V gene are SGHVS and FNYEAQ. This CDR3 reads CASSLRDGYEQYF. In nucleotides, the CDR3 is TGTGCCAGCAGCCTCCGGGACGGCTACGAGCAGTACTTC.

The chain links TRBV5-1 to TRBJ2-2; the D gene is possibly TRBD1 (6 bases). The germline V and J ends were trimmed by 10 bases and 0 bases, with 19 bases remaining between them. This CDR3 spans 16 amino acids. Germline CDR1 and CDR2: SGHRS and YFSETQ. The CDR3 is CASRQDTFTNTGELFF. CDR3 nucleotides: TGCGCCTCAAGACAGGACACCTTCACGAACACCGGGGAGCTGTTTTTT.

This clone was observed a single time. The chain links TRBV7-9 to TRBJ2-7; D may be TRBD1 (6 bases). Trimming left V 5 bases short and J 1 base short, with 15 bases between. Germline V gene lookup returns CDR1 SEHNR and CDR2 FQNEAQ (reference sequence). The CDR3 has 15 residues. Here the CDR3 DNA reads TGTGCCAGCAGCCCACACCAGGGGCCTTCCTACGAGCAGTACTTC. Translated, it gives CASSPHQGPSYEQYF.

The chain couples TRBV19 to TRBJ2-4; possibly TRBD1 for D (6 bases). The CDR3 extends over 13 amino acids. Germline V gives CDR1 LNHDA, CDR2 SQIVND (reference sequence). CDR3 sequence reads: CAAGGQAKNIQYF. The CDR3 DNA is TGTGCGGCGGGTGGACAGGCCAAAAACATTCAGTACTTC.

The V gene is TRBV5-1, the J gene TRBJ2-2, with 12 bases that match TRBD2. Per the germline V gene, CDR1 is SGHRS and CDR2 is YFSETQ. The junction had 4 bases not matched to a gene; V was cut back by 0 bases and J by 4 bases. This CDR3 has 17 amino acids. The CDR3: CASSLGLAGVSTGELFF. CDR3 nucleotide sequence: TGCGCCAGCAGCTTGGGACTAGCGGGAGTGTCCACCGGGGAGCTGTTTTTT. The variable domain in full, with the rest retrieved from reference TRBV5-1 and TRBJ2-2, is KAGVTQTPRYLIKTRGQQVTLSCSPISGHRSVSWYQQTPGQGLQFLFEYFSETQRNKGNFPGRFSGRQFSNSRSEMNVSTLELGDSALYLCASSLGLAGVSTGELFFGEGSRLTVL.

The chain uses TRBV29-1 and TRBJ2-1; 8 positions match TRBD1. The germline gives CDR1 SQVTM, CDR2 ANQGSEA. J lost 5 bases, V lost 6 bases, and 12 bases had no gene match. This CDR3 contains 15 residues. The CDR3 loop is CSVAPGTGLHNEQFF. In nucleotides, the CDR3 is TGCAGCGTCGCCCCAGGGACAGGCCTACACAATGAGCAGTTCTTC.